This T cell receptor beta chain was profiled in a study of blood T cell repertoires in COVID-19. Across the whole study: Donors in the United States, Italy and Spain gave samples during acute or convalescent COVID-19.

In the original workflow: Nucleated cell number was recorded as an estimate derived from reference gene primer amplification. The protocol was immunoSEQ multiplex PCR, while the TCRdb copy is restricted to in-frame clones and leaves out a portion. V and J calls and clone size are copied from that table; D and trimming were computed from the DNA. The data show about 220,000 clones, with 82% seen just once and under 3.5% held by the top ten. This clone was counted between two and nine times. Enrolled through a virtual design, the participants were between roughly 18 and 95 years of age and came from fewer than 30 US areas. The origin of this receptor is a woman aged 60 to 75 who had recovered from COVID-19. Input material: PBMCs or T cells enriched from blood (not recorded which).

CDR3 coding DNA: TGTGCCAGCAGCTTATCAGCGGGGATCTCCTACGAGCAGTACTTC. Its protein product is CASSLSAGISYEQYF. The gene calls are TRBV7-3 and TRBJ2-7; 7 bases fit TRBD2. V was clipped by 2 bases and J by 0 bases; unmatched bases: 4. The CDR3 is 15 amino acids. In germline, CDR1 is SGHTA, CDR2 FQGTGA. Full variable domain (rest looked up from reference TRBV7-3 and TRBJ2-7): GAGVSQTPSNKVTEKGKYVELRCDPISGHTALYWYRQSLGQGPEFLIYFQGTGAADDSGLPNDRFFAVRPEGSVSTLKIQRTERGDSAVYLCASSLSAGISYEQYFGPGTRLTVT.